Shown below are 32 T cell receptor beta chains from a single sample sequenced in a study of post-analysis software for immune sequencing data. Whole-study findings and limits: In patients, about 5 TRBV segments were more frequent than in controls, with TRBV5-6, TRBV5-1 and TRBV20-1 among them.

The library was made from cDNA and included unique molecular identifiers. TCRdb reanalysed the PCR reads using MiXCR and keeps one entry per CDR3 protein. The repertoire holds about 200,000 distinct CDR3 sequences, with over 25% as singletons. The antigens these receptors bind are not known. Material: blood. These receptors originate from a girl under 18 with multiple sclerosis.

The genes are TRBV2 and TRBJ2-3, with D unresolved. The length of the CDR3 is 16 residues. Germline CDR1 is SNHLY and CDR2 is FYNNEI. Trimming took off 5 bases at V and 0 bases at J, with 15 bases between the two ends. This CDR3 reads CASSLDPSPSTDTQYF. CDR3 sequence (DNA): TGTGCCAGCAGTTTGGACCCATCCCCCAGCACAGATACGCAGTATTTT.

This clonotype was observed many times. J is TRBJ2-3 and V is TRBV11-2; D is unclear. Germline V gene lookup returns CDR1 SGHAT and CDR2 FQNNGV. The CDR3 extends over 14 amino acids. The V and J ends lost 1 base and 4 bases respectively, with 9 bases between them. The chain's CDR3 is CASSLGQFPDTQYF. Written as DNA, the CDR3 is TGTGCCAGCAGCTTAGGGCAGTTCCCAGATACGCAGTATTTT.

This clonotype was observed at least ten times. The CDR3 sequence is CASSLTEMVRYEQYF. Written as DNA, the CDR3 is TGTGCCAGCAGTTTGACCGAAATGGTGAGGTACGAGCAGTACTTC. J is TRBJ2-7 and V is TRBV12-3 or TRBV12-4; D not certain. V dropped 3 bases and J dropped 4 bases, with 16 bases sitting between them. The CDR3 runs to 15 residues.

The chain recombines TRBV2 with TRBJ1-6, with TRBD1 matching over 9 bases. Trimming removed 6 bases from V and 7 bases from J; junction bases left unmatched: 10. Germline V gives CDR1 SNHLY, CDR2 FYNNEI. The CDR3 sequence is 16 residues long. Here the CDR3 DNA reads TGTGCCAGCAGAGACCGGACAGGGGCCGACAATTCACCCCTCCACTTT. This codes for CASRDRTGADNSPLHF.

This clonotype appeared many times. The chain links TRBV6-5 to TRBJ1-2; no clear D gene. CDR1 is MNHEY, CDR2 SVGAGI, per germline. Trimming stripped 8 bases from V and 1 base from J, with 17 bases between. The CDR3 sequence is 15 residues long. As DNA, the CDR3 is TGTGCCAGCGCAGGCCCCCCCCGAGATAACTATGGCTACACCTTC. Its translation: CASAGPPRDNYGYTF.

This clonotype was recorded at least ten times. CDR3 nucleotide sequence: TGTGCCAGCCACAGGGGCGGCGAGCAGTACTTC. It specifies CASHRGGEQYF. The chain recombines TRBV5-6 with TRBJ2-7; 7 bases are a match to TRBD1. The CDR3 loop spans 11 amino acids. Germline V gene sequence: CDR1 SGHDT, CDR2 YYEEEE. V was pared by 7 bases and J by 6 bases, with 4 bases of the junction left unmatched.

There are many counts of this clonotype. The V call is TRBV5-1, the J call TRBJ1-2; TRBD1 matches 8 bases. Losses at the gene ends were 1 base for V and 3 bases for J; bases not matched to a gene: 2. This CDR3 is 14 amino acids long. Germline V gene lookup returns CDR1 SGHRS and CDR2 YFSETQ. The CDR3 bases are TGCGCCAGCAGCTTGACAGGGGGACACTATGGCTACACCTTC. Encoded protein: CASSLTGGHYGYTF.

Turning to this clonotype: This could be a read error, since a much larger clone is one nucleotide away. The chain uses TRBV5-6 and TRBJ1-4; D ambiguous. The CDR3 has 12 residues. The V end was cut by 3 bases, the J end by 13 bases, with 13 bases between. Germline V gene data show CDR1 as SGHDT and CDR2 as YYEEEE. CDR3 nucleotides: TGTGCCAGCAGCTCGGAACGTTTCGGACTGTTTTTT. Translated: CASSSERFGLFF.

CDR3 sequence reads: CASSFSPRGNTEAFF. CDR3 bases: TGTGCCAGCAGCTTCAGCCCCCGGGGGAACACTGAAGCTTTCTTT. V is TRBV21-1 and J is TRBJ1-1; the table's D call, TRBD1, was not checked against the DNA. TRBV21-1 represents a pseudogene. The CDR3 loop spans 15 amino acids.

There are many counts of this clonotype. The rearrangement links TRBV15 to TRBJ2-1; TRBD1 aligns across 7 bases. The germline gives CDR1 LNHNV, CDR2 YYDKDF (reference sequence). The CDR3 loop spans 18 amino acids. The V and J ends lost 0 bases and 4 bases, in that order; junction bases with no gene match: 12. CDR3 sequence reads: CATSRDRRGGSKYNEQFF. CDR3 in DNA: TGTGCCACCAGCAGAGATCGGCGAGGGGGCAGCAAGTACAATGAGCAGTTCTTC.

This clonotype was counted between two and nine times. This rearrangement joins TRBV28 to TRBJ1-5, with 7 positions matching TRBD1. Germline V gene sequence: CDR1 MDHEN, CDR2 SYDVKM. The ends lost 8 bases at V and 3 bases at J; junction bases unmatched: 13. The CDR3 runs 16 residues. CDR3 DNA sequence: TGTGCCAGCCAGCCGGCCAGGGGGTTTCCCAATCAGCCCCAGCATTTT. Amino acid sequence: CASQPARGFPNQPQHF.

This clonotype was seen a handful of times. This chain connects TRBV20-1 to TRBJ2-5, with 9 bases lining up with TRBD1. V dropped 3 bases and J dropped 4; count of bases not matched to a gene: 6. Germline loops: CDR1 DFQATT, CDR2 SNEGSKA (reference sequence). This CDR3 region has 14 residues. The CDR3 loop reads CSARSGTGRETQYF. CDR3 bases: TGCAGTGCTAGGTCCGGGACAGGGAGAGAGACCCAGTACTTC.

This clonotype was counted many times. V is TRBV20-1 and J is TRBJ1-2, with D unresolved. The V end lost 6 bases, the J end lost 2 bases, and 16 bases lay between the germline ends. The CDR3 runs to 14 residues. Per germline, CDR1 DFQATT and CDR2 SNEGSKA (reference sequence). CDR3 in DNA: TGCAGTGCCCCGCACCCCTACGCAAACTATGGCTACACCTTC. Amino acid sequence: CSAPHPYANYGYTF.

V gene TRBV5-1 combines with J gene TRBJ2-2; no clear D. CDR1 and CDR2 from the germline V gene are SGHRS and YFSETQ. V lost 3 bases and J 0 bases, leaving 12 bases between the germline ends. This CDR3 has 16 amino acids. This CDR3 is CASSSITPPNTGELFF. DNA for the CDR3: TGCGCCAGCAGCTCCATAACTCCACCGAACACCGGGGAGCTGTTTTTT.

This clonotype has ten or more counts. V gene TRBV6-5 combines with J gene TRBJ2-3; D not certain. The CDR3 consists of 17 residues. Germline loops: CDR1 MNHEY, CDR2 SVGAGI. Trimming pared 0 bases from V and 5 bases from J, leaving 18 bases between. CDR3 in amino acids: CASSYSSNSEWRDTQYF. The CDR3 DNA follows: TGTGCCAGCAGTTACTCGTCAAACTCCGAATGGCGAGATACGCAGTATTTT.

The V gene is TRBV20-1, the J gene TRBJ2-1; TRBD2 matches at 10 bases. This CDR3 contains 18 residues. CDR1 and CDR2 from the germline V gene are DFQATT and SNEGSKA (reference sequence). With V trimmed by 1 base and J by 0 bases, 9 bases remained unmatched. The CDR3, as DNA: TGCAGTGCTAGAGTGGCTAGCGGGGGACCGCACTCCTACAATGAGCAGTTCTTC. Translated: CSARVASGGPHSYNEQFF.

J is TRBJ2-7 and V is TRBV27, with 7 nucleotides matching TRBD1. J lost 3 bases, V lost 4 bases, and 6 bases had no gene match. CDR3 length equals 14 residues. Germline CDR1 reads MNHEY; CDR2 reads SMNVEV (reference sequence). The CDR3 spells CASSWGNRGYEQYF. The DNA for the CDR3 is TGTGCCAGCAGTTGGGGAAACAGGGGCTACGAGCAGTACTTC.

This clonotype was found a few times. V is TRBV20-1 and J is TRBJ1-6, with D possibly being TRBD1 (6 bases). CDR3 length: 17 amino acids. Trimming stripped 0 bases from V and 6 bases from J, with 18 bases between. Germline V gene data show CDR1 as DFQATT and CDR2 as SNEGSKA (reference sequence). CDR3 amino acids: CSARDRVAGASNSPLHF. In nucleotides, the CDR3 is TGCAGTGCTAGAGATCGTGTAGCGGGGGCCAGTAATTCACCCCTCCACTTT.

The chain couples TRBV28 to TRBJ2-5; 8 bases align to TRBD1. The length of the CDR3 is 15 residues. The trim removed 6 bases at V and 7 bases at J, leaving 13 bases unmatched. Germline loops: CDR1 MDHEN, CDR2 SYDVKM. The CDR3 DNA reads as TGTGCCAGCAGACCTAGGACAGGGCGGAGGGGGACCCAGTACTTC. Its protein product is CASRPRTGRRGTQYF. The full variable domain, completed using reference TRBV28 and TRBJ2-5, is DVKVTQSSRYLVKRTGEKVFLECVQDMDHENMFWYRQDPGLGLRLIYFSYDVKMKEKGDIPEGYSVSREKKERFSLILESASTNQTSMYLCASRPRTGRRGTQYFGPGTRLLVL.

The chain employs TRBV21-1 and TRBJ1-1. TRBV21-1 is deemed a pseudogene. CDR3 length: 10 amino acids. The CDR3 region is CASSGYRAFF. CDR3 coding DNA: TGTGCCAGCAGCGGATATAGGGCTTTCTTT.

As regards this clonotype: An end of the junction differs from the germline gene, which may be a read error. The chain recombines TRBV13 with TRBJ2-4; a weak D match, TRBD1 (6 bases). The CDR3 loop spans 15 amino acids. The germline CDR1 and CDR2 sequences are PRHDT and FYEKMQ (reference sequence). The CDR3 coding sequence is TGTGCCAGCAGCTCAGGGATGGGGGCCAAAAGCATTCAGTACTTC. Amino acid sequence: CASSSGMGAKSIQYF. Looking up the rest from reference TRBV13 and TRBJ2-4 gives the full variable domain: AAGVIQSPRHLIKEKRETATLKCYPIPRHDTVYWYQQGPGQDPQFLISFYEKMQSDKGSIPDRFSAQQFSDYHSELNMSSLELGDSALYFCASSSGMGAKSIQYFGAGTRLSVL.

The J gene is TRBJ1-4, the V gene TRBV6-5, with a possible D match to TRBD1 (5 bases). With 6 bases removed from V and 7 bases from J, the gap between germline ends came to 18 bases. Germline CDR1 is MNHEY and CDR2 is SVGAGI. The CDR3 spans 15 residues. The CDR3 DNA sequence: TGTGCCAGCAGCGACCAACGGGGCCGCCGTGAAAAACTGTTTTTT. It translates to CASSDQRGRREKLFF.

CDR3 sequence (DNA): TGTGCCAGCAGCCCAGACAGCCTATATAGCAATCAGCCCCAGCATTTT. Translation: CASSPDSLYSNQPQHF. The chain links TRBV7-8 to TRBJ1-5; D possibly corresponds to TRBD1 (5 bases). This CDR3 comprises 16 residues. With 5 bases removed from V and 0 bases from J, the gap between germline ends came to 14 bases. Germline V gene sequence: CDR1 SGHVS, CDR2 FQNEAQ. The whole variable domain, filled in from reference TRBV7-8 and TRBJ1-5, reads GAGVSQSPRYKVAKRGQDVALRCDPISGHVSLFWYQQALGQGPEFLTYFQNEAQLDKSGLPSDRFFAERPEGSVSTLKIQRTQQEDSAVYLCASSPDSLYSNQPQHFGDGTRLSIL.

This clonotype was picked up many times. The chain has TRBV30 and TRBJ2-1; no clear D gene. The V and J ends lost 3 bases and 3 bases respectively, with 12 bases between them. CDR1 GTSNPN and CDR2 SVGIG come from the germline V gene (reference sequence). This CDR3 contains 14 residues. CDR3 sequence reads: CAWSSTVLYNEQFF. The CDR3, as DNA: TGTGCCTGGAGCTCTACTGTCCTCTACAATGAGCAGTTCTTC.

This clonotype was seen only a few times. A read error may be the cause here, since a much bigger clone is one base away. This chain links TRBV20-1 with TRBJ2-5; TRBD1 or TRBD2 may be the D gene (5 bases each). Trimming took 5 bases from V and 11 from J, leaving 15 bases between them. The CDR3 has 11 amino acids. Germline-derived CDR1 and CDR2 are DFQATT and SNEGSKA (reference sequence). The CDR3 here is CSAAGFGEQYF. The CDR3 DNA sequence: TGCAGTGCTGCAGGGTTTGGGGAGCAGTACTTC.

This clonotype was picked up many times. J is TRBJ1-5 and V is TRBV20-1; no clear D. Germline V gene sequence: CDR1 DFQATT, CDR2 SNEGSKA (reference sequence). V lost 0 bases to trimming and J lost 5 bases, with 8 bases between them. This CDR3 is 13 amino acids long. As DNA, the CDR3 is TGCAGTGCTAGAGATCAACAGTATCAGCCCCAGCATTTT. Its protein product is CSARDQQYQPQHF.

This chain joins TRBV7-9 and TRBJ2-5; TRBD2 matches 13 bases. This CDR3 region has 16 residues. Per the germline V gene, CDR1 is SEHNR and CDR2 is FQNEAQ (reference sequence). V shed 5 bases, J shed 1 base, and the junction held 4 bases outside the gene matches. The CDR3: CASSPLAGGVQETQYF. The CDR3 DNA reads as TGTGCCAGCAGCCCACTAGCGGGGGGGGTCCAAGAGACCCAGTACTTC.

This clonotype was counted at least ten times. The V gene is TRBV12-3 or TRBV12-4, the J gene TRBJ1-1; no clear D. V lost 5 bases to trimming and J lost 5 bases, with 15 bases between them. This CDR3 has 14 residues. The CDR3 DNA sequence: TGTGCCAGCAGTCCCCGGGGAGGCCGGACTGAAGCTTTCTTT. It encodes CASSPRGGRTEAFF.

Points on this clonotype: A junction boundary mismatches the germline segment, possibly from a read error. V and J are TRBV7-8 and TRBJ1-2; D is possibly TRBD1 (5 bases). CDR3 length: 15 amino acids. Looked up from germline, CDR1 is SGHVS and CDR2 is FQNEAQ. CDR3 sequence: CAGSLGTPGNYGYTF. The CDR3 coding sequence is TGTGCCGGCAGCTTAGGGACGCCAGGGAACTATGGCTACACCTTC.

Notes on this clonotype: A much larger clone is a single base away; this may be a read error. This chain links TRBV5-1 with TRBJ2-1, with 7 bases matching TRBD2. The CDR3 consists of 16 residues. From germline, CDR1 is SGHRS and CDR2 YFSETQ. CDR3 bases: TGCGCCAGCAGGCCCGGGGGGAGCGGGGAGTACAGTGAGCAGTTCTTC. This encodes CASRPGGSGEYSEQFF.

Of note for this clonotype: A much larger clone lies a single base off, so this may be a read error. The chain employs TRBV9 and TRBJ2-3; D is ambiguous. This CDR3 contains 12 residues. Germline-derived CDR1 and CDR2 are SGDLS and YYNGEE. CDR3 sequence reads: CASSPERDTPYF. CDR3 nucleotide sequence: TGTGCCAGCAGCCCGGAGAGAGATACGCCGTATTTT.

V gene TRBV19 combines with J gene TRBJ2-2, with TRBD2 identical over 9 bases. V dropped 8 bases and J dropped 2; count of bases not matched to a gene: 21. CDR3 length equals 20 residues. CDR1 and CDR2 (germline): LNHDA, SQIVND (reference sequence). CDR3 bases: TGTGCCAGTTCGGCGGGAGGGCCTCATCTTAAGCCCTTTAACACCGGGGAGCTGTTTTTT. Its protein is CASSAGGPHLKPFNTGELFF.